Listed here are 2 T cell receptor beta chains from one sample, sequenced in a study of a mutant IDH1 vaccine in newly diagnosed glioma. Indicated time point: week 23, last vaccination. Doses comprised 300 ug of mutant IDH1 20-mer peptide each, plus topical imiquimod. The repertoire was sequenced with immunoSEQ multiplex PCR; TCRdb's copy has only in-frame clones and lacks some. The sample shows around 39,000 clones, about four fifths of them seen only once. Their cognate antigens are unknown. Sequencing used PBMCs, obtained from a glioma patient whose treatment included an IDH1 peptide vaccine. Every receptor here comes from a woman aged 18 to 35 with glioma. Some clones in this sample may be carry-over from other donors' samples.

The chain has TRBV6-1 and TRBJ1-5; D is possibly TRBD1 (5 bases). CDR1 and CDR2 from the germline V gene are MNHNS and SASEGT. This CDR3 is 13 amino acids long. Deletions cut 2 bases from V and 8 bases from J, with 10 bases between. Written as DNA, the CDR3 is TGTGCCAGCAGTGAATACCGGGGGGAGCCCCAGCATTTT. Translated, it gives CASSEYRGEPQHF.

V is TRBV5-1 and J is TRBJ1-5; the D gene is possibly TRBD1 (6 bases). CDR1 is SGHRS and CDR2 is YFSETQ in the germline V gene. The V end was cut by 3 bases, the J end by 1 base, with 11 bases between. The CDR3 spans 15 residues. CDR3 amino acids: CASSYTGLSNQPQHF. CDR3 DNA sequence: TGCGCCAGCAGCTACACAGGGTTAAGCAATCAGCCCCAGCATTTT.